This T cell receptor (beta chain) stems from a study of cytomegalovirus exposure and HLA in healthy donors. At the level of the study: The same platform used for the 666 first-cohort repertoires was also used for the 120 validation repertoires, as a later analysis reported.

Among the 120 or so subjects of the validation cohort, separate from the approximately 660-subject first cohort, were the donors. Points on this clone: Its specificity is unknown.

The study's findings and limits: The study listed roughly 160 cytomegalovirus-associated TCR beta chains. Some public TCRs appeared in many individuals, while most sequences were rare.

Here immunoSEQ multiplex PCR was the method, and the copy in TCRdb shows in-frame clones only, minus some. The sample holds some 130,000 clones, 80% to 90% seen once. V was trimmed by 5 bases and J by 6 bases, leaving 16 bases between them. Germline V CDR1 and CDR2: SEHNR, FQNEAQ (reference sequence). CDR3 length: 15 residues. The chain couples TRBV7-9 to TRBJ1-4; no definite D call. The clonotype comes from a woman aged 18 to 35 in good health and CMV-seronegative. Material: PBMCs. CDR3 region: CASSKIQARDEKLFF. The CDR3 nucleotides are TGTGCCAGCAGCAAAATTCAGGCAAGAGATGAAAAACTGTTTTTT.